This entry lists 25 T cell receptor beta chains sequenced from one sample in a study of blood T cells in healthy people across ages (dated by TCRdb to between 2014 and 2017). The method was 5' RACE. The listed sequencing device is Illumina HiSeq 2500. A second PCR of 7 to 11 cycles was run with a J-beta primer mix and a sample-barcoded 5' primer. TCRdb trimmed the raw reads at Q25, called clones with MiXCR and kept productive beta chains. All rows with the same CDR3 protein become a single entry with the most common DNA and genes. This sample lists hundreds of thousands of distinct CDR3 sequences; roughly 48% were detected once. In total, the top ten clones hold just under 25% of the sample. The sequenced sample consisted of blood. The receptors originated from a man at least 80 years old in good health.

This clonotype occurred many times. The genes are TRBV29-1 and TRBJ2-5; 7 nucleotides match TRBD1. V dropped 4 bases and J dropped 4; count of bases not matched to a gene: 9. From germline, CDR1 is SQVTM and CDR2 ANQGSEA. This CDR3 has 14 amino acids. CDR3 sequence (DNA): TGCAGCGTTGCCTACAGGGGTGGAGGAGAGACCCAGTACTTC. Amino acid sequence: CSVAYRGGGETQYF.

Worth noting for this clonotype: A much larger clone sits a single nucleotide away, making a read error possible. The rearrangement joins TRBV6-6 to TRBJ2-1, with 8 bases fitting TRBD2. The V and J ends lost 7 bases and 4 bases, in that order; junction bases with no gene match: 6. The CDR3 loop spans 14 amino acids. Germline CDR1 MNHNY, CDR2 SVGAGI (reference sequence). In DNA form, the CDR3 reads TGTGCCAGCACCTCCGGGACTAGGTACAATGAGCAGTTCTTC. This encodes CASTSGTRYNEQFF.

The chain combines TRBV4-3 with TRBJ2-7; D perhaps matches TRBD2 (6 bases). Germline V CDR1 and CDR2: LGHNA, YSLEER. V lost 4 bases to trimming and J lost 0 bases, with 16 bases between them. This CDR3 spans 16 amino acids. The CDR3 spells CASSLTNGEDSYEQYF. In DNA form, the CDR3 reads TGCGCCAGCAGCCTCACAAATGGGGAGGACTCCTACGAGCAGTACTTC.

The chain has TRBV20-1 and TRBJ2-3, with 10 bases lining up with TRBD2. This CDR3 has 18 residues. Trimming took 0 bases from V and 4 from J; bases not matched to a gene: 13. Germline values: CDR1 DFQATT, CDR2 SNEGSKA (reference sequence). The CDR3 DNA sequence: TGCAGTGCTAGAGATTCCGAGCGGGGGGGCTGGGCCGCAGATACGCAGTATTTT. Its translation: CSARDSERGGWAADTQYF.

Regarding this clonotype: A much larger clone differs from this one at a single base, so this may be a read error. The chain couples TRBV6-6 to TRBJ2-3; D might be TRBD2 (5 bases). CDR1 and CDR2 from the germline V gene are MNHNY and SVGAGI (reference sequence). CDR3 length: 15 amino acids. CDR3 in DNA: TGTGCCGGCAGTACCACCCCGGGGAGAACAGATACGCAGTATTTT. It translates to CAGSTTPGRTDTQYF.

The chain joins TRBV6-2 or TRBV6-3 to TRBJ2-7; 9 positions match TRBD1. The V segment lost 7 bases and the J segment 3 bases; nucleotides outside the gene matches: 7. Germline CDR1 MNHEY, CDR2 SVGEGT. There are 14 residues in the CDR3. Here the CDR3 reads CASNRDREIYEQYF. As DNA, the CDR3 is TGTGCCAGCAACAGGGACAGGGAGATCTACGAGCAGTACTTC.

This clonotype was counted once. CDR3 bases: TGTGCCAGCACTTCGGCAGGGATCACTGAAGCTTTCTTT. It encodes CASTSAGITEAFF. The rearrangement uses TRBV12-3 or TRBV12-4 and TRBJ1-1; maybe TRBD1 (5 bases). CDR3 length: 13 amino acids. Trimming left V 7 bases short and J 4 bases short, with 13 bases between.

V gene TRBV28 combines with J gene TRBJ2-7; maybe TRBD1 (6 bases). In germline, CDR1 is MDHEN, CDR2 SYDVKM. V was trimmed by 3 bases and J by 3 bases, leaving 15 bases between them. The CDR3 consists of 15 residues. This chain's CDR3 is CASSFPDSWGYEQYF. The DNA for the CDR3 is TGTGCCAGCAGTTTCCCGGACAGCTGGGGCTACGAGCAGTACTTC.

This clonotype was seen a few times. The chain has TRBV28 and TRBJ2-7, with 11 bases lining up with TRBD2. After removal of 1 base from V and 4 bases from J, the junction contained 3 bases not matched to a gene. Germline-derived CDR1 and CDR2 are MDHEN and SYDVKM. This CDR3 region has 15 residues. The CDR3 protein is CASSLFSSGRYEQYF. CDR3 nucleotide sequence: TGTGCCAGCAGTTTATTTTCTAGCGGGAGGTACGAGCAGTACTTC.

The V gene is TRBV19, the J gene TRBJ2-1; 9 bases are a match to TRBD2. Trimming removed 4 bases from V and 4 bases from J; junction bases left unmatched: 8. The CDR3 is 16 amino acids. Germline V gene data show CDR1 as LNHDA and CDR2 as SQIVND (reference sequence). The CDR3 DNA follows: TGTGCCAGTAGTAATAGCGGGGGAAGGTTTTACAATGAGCAGTTCTTC. It codes for CASSNSGGRFYNEQFF. Full variable domain (rest looked up from reference TRBV19 and TRBJ2-1): DGGITQSPKYLFRKEGQNVTLSCEQNLNHDAMYWYRQDPGQGLRLIYYSQIVNDFQKGDIAEGYSVSREKKESFPLTVTSAQKNPTAFYLCASSNSGGRFYNEQFFGPGTRLTVL.

The chain has TRBV7-2 and TRBJ1-4; D unclear. This CDR3 is built from 16 residues. V lost 1 base and J 0 bases, leaving 9 bases between the germline ends. The V gene's germline CDR1 is SGHTA and CDR2 FQGNSA. For the CDR3, the DNA is TGTGCCAGCAGCTTAGGCGCTAGTGCAACTAATGAAAAACTGTTTTTT. Translated: CASSLGASATNEKLFF.

The V and J genes are TRBV12-3 or TRBV12-4 and TRBJ2-7, with 9 bases lining up with TRBD1. The CDR3 has 16 residues. V dropped 5 bases and J dropped 5; count of bases not matched to a gene: 13. The CDR3 region has the DNA TGTGCCAGCAGTCCCGGGACAGGGAACCCCACCCACGAGCAGTACTTC. Its protein is CASSPGTGNPTHEQYF.

The chain's CDR3 is CASSQGRGTSSYNEQFF. In nucleotides, the CDR3 is TGCGCCAGCAGCCAAGGGAGGGGGACATCTTCCTACAATGAGCAGTTCTTC. The V gene is TRBV4-3, the J gene TRBJ2-1, with D perhaps TRBD1 or TRBD2 (6 bases each). The V gene's germline CDR1 is LGHNA and CDR2 YSLEER. The CDR3 length is 17 residues. V was shortened by 1 base and J by 1 base, with 14 bases between the two germline ends.

The chain carries TRBV3-1 and TRBJ2-1; 8 nucleotides line up with TRBD2. The CDR3 has 14 amino acids. V shed 1 base, J shed 10 bases, and the junction held 6 bases outside the gene matches. Germline V gives CDR1 LGHDT, CDR2 YNNKEL (reference sequence). The CDR3 sequence: CASSQVGQRGEQFF. CDR3 coding DNA: TGTGCCAGCAGCCAAGTCGGACAGCGGGGGGAGCAGTTCTTC.

The chain has TRBV12-3 or TRBV12-4 and TRBJ2-1, with TRBD1 matching over 7 bases. Trimming at V came to 6 bases and at J to 6 bases, leaving 8 bases not matched to a gene. The CDR3 spans 14 residues. In DNA form, the CDR3 reads TGTGCCAGCAGCGGGACAGTCCCCATCAATGAGCAGTTCTTC. Translation gives CASSGTVPINEQFF.

The CDR3 DNA reads as TGTGCCAGCCGACCTCAAGGGGGGTACCAAGAGACCCAGTACTTC. It codes for CASRPQGGYQETQYF. This chain connects TRBV12-3 or TRBV12-4 to TRBJ2-5, with D perhaps assigned TRBD1 or TRBD2 (6 bases each). V was cut by 8 bases and J by 0 bases, with 16 bases left in between. This CDR3 is built from 15 residues.

V and J are TRBV5-1 and TRBJ2-3, with 8 bases identical to TRBD2. CDR3 length equals 17 residues. V lost 0 bases and J lost 3; bases outside the gene matches: 9. Germline V gene lookup returns CDR1 SGHRS and CDR2 YFSETQ. The CDR3 DNA follows: TGCGCCAGCAGCTTGGGTGGAGCGGGAGAACCGACAGATACGCAGTATTTT. This translates into CASSLGGAGEPTDTQYF.

V usage is TRBV6-2 or TRBV6-3 and J usage is TRBJ2-3; D possibly corresponds to TRBD1 (6 bases). Trimming took 0 bases from V and 2 from J, leaving 9 bases between them. The CDR3 has 15 amino acids. CDR1 is MNHEY, CDR2 SVGEGT, per germline. The CDR3 DNA sequence: TGTGCCAGCAGTTACTCAGGGGGAATCACAGATACGCAGTATTTT. It specifies CASSYSGGITDTQYF.

The chain combines TRBV6-4 with TRBJ2-1; D might be TRBD1 or TRBD2, each matching 7 bases. V was clipped by 6 bases and J by 9 bases, with 18 bases between them. Germline V lookup: CDR1 MRHNA, CDR2 SNTAGT. This CDR3 contains 14 residues. As DNA, the CDR3 is TGTGCCAGCAGCCCCGACAGGGAGGGTATTGAGCAGTTCTTC. Translated: CASSPDREGIEQFF.

J is TRBJ1-2 and V is TRBV5-1; the D is unclear. Trimming left V 1 base short and J 3 bases short, with 13 bases between. The germline V gene encodes CDR1 SGHRS and CDR2 YFSETQ. CDR3 size: 15 residues. CDR3 residues: CASSLRTTWDYGYTF. CDR3 bases: TGCGCCAGCAGCTTGAGGACCACGTGGGACTATGGCTACACCTTC.

The rearrangement links TRBV20-1 to TRBJ2-7; 9 bases map to TRBD2. Germline V CDR1 and CDR2: DFQATT, SNEGSKA (reference sequence). Germline trimming cut 1 base from V and 6 bases from J; bases unmatched to any gene: 7. The CDR3 consists of 14 residues. CDR3 loop: CSARVASGNIEQYF. The DNA for the CDR3 is TGCAGTGCTAGAGTGGCTAGCGGGAATATCGAGCAGTACTTC.

The chain links TRBV29-1 to TRBJ2-1; tentative D call: TRBD2 (6 bases). The germline V gene encodes CDR1 SQVTM and CDR2 ANQGSEA. The germline V and J ends were trimmed by 8 bases and 4 bases, with 18 bases remaining between them. This CDR3 is built from 14 residues. The CDR3 nucleotides are TGCAGCTCATCGGGAGCAGGGACGTACAATGAGCAGTTCTTC. This sequence encodes CSSSGAGTYNEQFF.

A few counts support this clonotype. The rearrangement joins TRBV29-1 to TRBJ2-2; D remains ambiguous. The V and J ends lost 4 bases and 1 base respectively, with 1 base between them. Germline CDR1 and CDR2: SQVTM and ANQGSEA. CDR3 length equals 11 residues. CDR3 protein: CSVGNTGELFF. The CDR3 DNA reads as TGCAGCGTTGGGAACACCGGGGAGCTGTTTTTT.

The chain recombines TRBV20-1 with TRBJ1-1; D possibly corresponds to TRBD1 (5 bases). Germline V lookup: CDR1 DFQATT, CDR2 SNEGSKA (reference sequence). V lost 3 bases and J lost 4, with 12 bases in between. The CDR3 spans 13 residues. The CDR3 here is CSASNQGSTEAFF. CDR3 nucleotide sequence: TGCAGTGCTAGTAATCAGGGCTCCACTGAAGCTTTCTTT.

The table lists this clonotype with a few counts. This chain uses TRBV25-1 with TRBJ1-4, with 7 bases identical to TRBD1. V trimming: 3 bases; J trimming: 7 bases; junction bases outside the gene matches: 8. This CDR3 spans 15 amino acids. Germline lookup yields CDR1 MGHDK and CDR2 SYGVNS. CDR3 protein: CASSDPQGSSEKLFF. The CDR3 coding sequence is TGTGCCAGCAGTGACCCACAGGGGTCGAGTGAAAAACTGTTTTTT.